This paragraph reports one TCR beta chain. The CDR3 sequence is 17 residues long. Germline V CDR1 and CDR2: LGHNA, YSLEER. Trimming cost V 0 bases and J 7 bases, with 19 bases left between them. The data were obtained in a study of blood T cell repertoires in COVID-19. The method was immunoSEQ multiplex PCR; TCRdb's version includes in-frame clones alone and lacks a portion of them. The table shows about 160,000 clones, with roughly 88% occurring only once. The clonotype comes from a man older than 75 with COVID-19, enrolled during active disease. What was sequenced was peripheral blood. V gene TRBV4-3 combines with J gene TRBJ2-4, with a possible D match to TRBD1 (5 bases). The CDR3 protein is CASSQEVQGRSNNIQYF. The CDR3 bases are TGCGCCAGCAGCCAAGAAGTTCAGGGTAGGAGTAATAACATTCAGTACTTC.